This T cell receptor (beta chain) was documented in a study of CD8 T cells in ankylosing spondylitis. Overall study findings and caveats: Reportedly, matched ankylosing spondylitis synovial fluid was significantly enriched for disease-linked clones. Seemingly distinctive of ankylosing spondylitis blood was a TCR beta motif formed by eight highly homologous variants.

Turning to this clonotype: As yet, its antigen is unknown.

Each CDR3 protein is one row after TCRdb ran MiXCR on the 5' RACE reads. The table records approximately 140,000 distinct CDR3 sequences, roughly 9% of them present only once. The CDR3 extends over 17 amino acids. With V trimmed by 5 bases and J by 6 bases, 10 bases remained unmatched. From germline, CDR1 is SGHTA and CDR2 FQGNSA. The sequencing input was blood, either unsorted or a sorted T cell fraction (not recorded which). The TCR originated in a male donor with ankylosing spondylitis or in good health (not recorded which). The chain links TRBV7-2 to TRBJ2-7; 16 nucleotides match TRBD2. The DNA of the CDR3 is TGTGCCAGCAGCCTATACGGGACTAGCGGGAGGGCCCGCGAGCAGTACTTC. It codes for CASSLYGTSGRAREQYF.